This record concerns one TCR beta chain sequence. The antigen is unknown. The data originate from a study of T cell responses to AZD1222 COVID-19 vaccine. V lost 9 bases, J lost 7 bases, and 9 bases stayed unmatched. The CDR3 spans 13 residues. Regarding the study as a whole: Without day 14 samples, only post-peak T cell repertoires were studied. Distributed over spike, vaccine-associated CD4 TCRs predominated at 160-218 and 743-854.

The table came from immunoSEQ multiplex PCR; TCRdb's copy has only in-frame clones and leaves some out. Of 130,000 or so clones listed, over 90% are singletons. This receptor was obtained from an adult in good health. This chain uses TRBV12-3 or TRBV12-4 with TRBJ1-5; 7 positions agree with TRBD1. Specimen: peripheral blood, collected on day 0 of MenACWY control vaccination. For the CDR3, the DNA is TGTGCCAGTCGAACAGGGGCGGGGCAGCCCCAGCATTTT. This codes for CASRTGAGQPQHF.